These 19 T cell receptor beta chains originate from one sample sequenced in a study of blood T cell repertoires in COVID-19. Generated by immunoSEQ multiplex PCR, the TCRdb table keeps only in-frame clones and is missing some. The repertoire includes roughly 200,000 clones, about four fifths of them detected once, and around 8.9% sits in the top ten. Sequenced: peripheral blood. The receptors here all came from a man in his forties with active or convalescent COVID-19.

The chain couples TRBV6-1 to TRBJ2-1; the D gene is possibly TRBD1 (6 bases). The CDR3 is 18 residues long. The V end was cut by 0 bases, the J end by 0 bases, with 15 bases between. Germline V lookup: CDR1 MNHNS, CDR2 SASEGT. CDR3 sequence (DNA): TGTGCCAGCAGTGAAGCGTCAGGAGTAGGGGGCTCCTACAATGAGCAGTTCTTC. Translating gives CASSEASGVGGSYNEQFF.

This chain connects TRBV5-1 to TRBJ1-1; the match to TRBD1 covers 8 bases. Trimming took 4 bases from V and 6 from J; bases not matched to a gene: 11. This CDR3 is built from 15 residues. Germline lookup yields CDR1 SGHRS and CDR2 YFSETQ. CDR3 region: CASSIDIQGDAEAFF. CDR3 coding DNA: TGCGCCAGCAGCATAGATATACAGGGGGACGCTGAAGCTTTCTTT. The variable domain in full, with the rest retrieved from reference TRBV5-1 and TRBJ1-1, is KAGVTQTPRYLIKTRGQQVTLSCSPISGHRSVSWYQQTPGQGLQFLFEYFSETQRNKGNFPGRFSGRQFSNSRSEMNVSTLELGDSALYLCASSIDIQGDAEAFFGQGTRLTVV.

J is TRBJ2-1 and V is TRBV9; the match to TRBD2 covers 8 bases. CDR3 length: 15 residues. V lost 0 bases and J lost 9; bases outside the gene matches: 8. Germline-derived CDR1 and CDR2 are SGDLS and YYNGEE. For the CDR3, the DNA is TGTGCCAGCAGCGTAGAAAGCGGGAGAGTCAGTGAGCAGTTCTTC. Amino acids: CASSVESGRVSEQFF.

This rearrangement joins TRBV5-6 to TRBJ2-7; D is perhaps TRBD2 (6 bases). Trimming shortened V by 4 bases and J by 7 bases, and 15 bases separated the two germline ends. This CDR3 comprises 13 residues. Germline V gene data show CDR1 as SGHDT and CDR2 as YYEEEE. In DNA, the CDR3 is TGTGCCAGCAGCCTGGACTATTCGGGGGAGCAGTACTTC. Its protein product is CASSLDYSGEQYF.

The chain links TRBV5-8 to TRBJ2-7, with 8 positions matching TRBD1. Germline CDR1 is SGHTS and CDR2 is YDEGEE. The V gene end was trimmed by 6 bases and the J gene end by 3 bases; junction bases not matched to a gene: 11. The CDR3 has 15 amino acids. CDR3 bases: TGTGCCAGCAAGAACCCGGACAGGGTAATCTACGAGCAGTACTTC. Translated: CASKNPDRVIYEQYF.

The rearrangement links TRBV11-1 to TRBJ1-1; 8 bases agree with TRBD1. This CDR3 spans 16 amino acids. The ends lost 5 bases at V and 0 bases at J; junction bases unmatched: 8. The germline CDR1 and CDR2 sequences are SGHAT and FQDESV (reference sequence). Here the CDR3 reads CASSLRTGTLNTEAFF. In DNA, the CDR3 is TGTGCCAGCAGCCTTCGGACAGGGACTCTGAACACTGAAGCTTTCTTT.

The chain has TRBV11-2 and TRBJ2-7; weak D call: TRBD2 (6 bases). Germline V CDR1 and CDR2: SGHAT, FQNNGV. Trimming removed 0 bases from V and 2 bases from J, with 11 bases in between. This CDR3 contains 15 residues. The CDR3 DNA reads as TGTGCCAGCAGCTTAGATAGGACTACGACCTACGAGCAGTACTTC. The encoded protein is CASSLDRTTTYEQYF. The full variable domain, in which reference TRBV11-2 and TRBJ2-7 provide the parts outside the CDR3, is EAGVAQSPRYKIIEKRQSVAFWCNPISGHATLYWYQQILGQGPKLLIQFQNNGVVDDSQLPKDRFSAERLKGVDSTLKIQPAKLEDSAVYLCASSLDRTTTYEQYFGPGTRLTVT.

V usage is TRBV6-5 and J usage is TRBJ2-1; D might be TRBD1 (5 bases). Germline CDR1 is MNHEY and CDR2 is SVGAGI. The CDR3 extends over 12 amino acids. Trimming cost V 8 bases and J 7 bases, with 12 bases left between them. The CDR3 loop is CASAQGYNEQFF. In DNA, the CDR3 is TGTGCCAGCGCCCAGGGATATAATGAGCAGTTCTTC.

This chain connects TRBV5-6 to TRBJ2-7; D is perhaps TRBD1 (6 bases). CDR1 and CDR2 from the germline V gene are SGHDT and YYEEEE. The germline V and J ends were trimmed by 1 base and 4 bases, with 18 bases remaining between them. CDR3 length: 16 amino acids. The CDR3 DNA sequence: TGTGCCAGCAGCTTGACAGGGCGCCCGGTATCATACGAGCAGTACTTC. Translated, it gives CASSLTGRPVSYEQYF.

This rearrangement joins TRBV2 to TRBJ1-6; 8 bases align to TRBD1. CDR1 is SNHLY and CDR2 is FYNNEI in the germline V gene. The CDR3 is made up of 15 amino acids. V trimming: 8 bases; J trimming: 8 bases; junction bases outside the gene matches: 11. CDR3 in amino acids: CASARETGVYSPLHF. Here the CDR3 DNA reads TGTGCCAGCGCCAGAGAGACAGGGGTCTATTCACCCCTCCACTTT.

The J gene is TRBJ1-6, the V gene TRBV12-5, with D unresolved. CDR1 and CDR2 (germline): LGHNT, FRNRAP. V was trimmed by 5 bases and J by 7 bases, leaving 3 bases between them. This CDR3 contains 11 residues. In nucleotides, the CDR3 is TGTGCTAGTGGTCAAAATTCACCCCTCCACTTT. It translates to CASGQNSPLHF.

This clone was seen just once. V usage is TRBV5-1 and J usage is TRBJ1-6; D remains unclear. Germline CDR1 reads SGHRS; CDR2 reads YFSETQ. This CDR3 spans 14 amino acids. The V end was cut by 4 bases, the J end by 6 bases, with 11 bases between. As DNA, the CDR3 is TGCGCCAGCAGCCAACAGCAGTTTAATTCACCCCTCCACTTT. Translation gives CASSQQQFNSPLHF.

The V call is TRBV25-1, the J call TRBJ2-3; 11 bases align to TRBD2. Germline V gene data show CDR1 as MGHDK and CDR2 as SYGVNS. V dropped 3 bases and J dropped 3; count of bases not matched to a gene: 11. The CDR3 sequence is 18 residues long. CDR3 DNA sequence: TGTGCCAGCAGTGACGCTGGGGTAGCGGGGGGGAGAACAGATACGCAGTATTTT. Residues: CASSDAGVAGGRTDTQYF.

V gene TRBV18 combines with J gene TRBJ2-7; D is unresolved. V was clipped by 2 bases and J by 0 bases, with 11 bases between them. Germline CDR1 and CDR2: KGHSH and LQKENI. The CDR3 loop spans 15 amino acids. This CDR3 reads CASSPGSTNSYEQYF. CDR3 sequence (DNA): TGTGCCAGCTCACCAGGGTCCACTAACTCCTACGAGCAGTACTTC. Filled out from reference TRBV18 and TRBJ2-7, the complete variable domain reads NAGVMQNPRHLVRRRGQEARLRCSPMKGHSHVYWYRQLPEEGLKFMVYLQKENIIDESGMPKERFSAEFPKEGPSILRIQQVVRGDSAAYFCASSPGSTNSYEQYFGPGTRLTVT.

The rearrangement uses TRBV29-1 and TRBJ2-1, with 15 bases fitting TRBD2. CDR1 is SQVTM, CDR2 ANQGSEA, per germline. This CDR3 has 15 amino acids. Germline trimming cut 5 bases from V and 7 bases from J; bases unmatched to any gene: 6. The CDR3 DNA sequence: TGCAGCGTTTGGACTAGCGGGGGGGCCAAAAATGAGCAGTTCTTC. Translation: CSVWTSGGAKNEQFF.

This chain uses TRBV30 with TRBJ2-3; 8 nucleotides agree with TRBD1. The CDR3 sequence is 16 residues long. The V segment lost 2 bases and the J segment 0 bases; nucleotides outside the gene matches: 7. Germline CDR1 reads GTSNPN; CDR2 reads SVGIG (reference sequence). The CDR3 DNA sequence: TGTGCCTGGAGTCGTTTTACAGGGGGTAGCACAGATACGCAGTATTTT. Translation gives CAWSRFTGGSTDTQYF.

The chain links TRBV7-5 to TRBJ1-1; the D segment call TRBD1 is taken from the table without a DNA check. TRBV7-5 is an annotated pseudogene. This CDR3 has 15 residues. The CDR3 DNA reads as TGTGCCAGAAGCCCATATGGACAGAAGAACACTGAAGCTTTCTTT. Protein product: CARSPYGQKNTEAFF.

The V call is TRBV7-2, the J call TRBJ1-1; 7 bases line up with TRBD1. The CDR3 has 14 residues. The trim removed 5 bases at V and 5 bases at J, leaving 8 bases unmatched. Looked up from germline, CDR1 is SGHTA and CDR2 is FQGNSA. The DNA of the CDR3 is TGTGCCAGCAGCACCCAGGGGGTGGGGACTGAAGCTTTCTTT. Protein product: CASSTQGVGTEAFF.

This clone was observed once. The rearrangement links TRBV29-1 to TRBJ2-7; 7 positions match TRBD1. The CDR3 sequence is 14 residues long. Germline CDR1 SQVTM, CDR2 ANQGSEA. The junction had 8 bases not matched to a gene; V was cut back by 5 bases and J by 1 base. The CDR3 region is CSVLTRGSSYEQYF. For the CDR3, the DNA is TGCAGCGTTCTAACCAGGGGGAGTTCCTACGAGCAGTACTTC.